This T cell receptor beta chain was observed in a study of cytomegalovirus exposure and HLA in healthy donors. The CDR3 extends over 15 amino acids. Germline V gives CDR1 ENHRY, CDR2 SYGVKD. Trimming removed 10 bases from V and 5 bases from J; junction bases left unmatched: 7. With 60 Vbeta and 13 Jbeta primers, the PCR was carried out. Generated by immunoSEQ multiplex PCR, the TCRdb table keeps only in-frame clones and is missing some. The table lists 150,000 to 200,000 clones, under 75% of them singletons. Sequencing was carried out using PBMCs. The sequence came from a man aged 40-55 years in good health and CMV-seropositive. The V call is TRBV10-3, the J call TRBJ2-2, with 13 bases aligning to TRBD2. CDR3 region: CATGLAGVQTGELFF. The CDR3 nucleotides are TGTGCCACAGGACTAGCGGGGGTTCAGACCGGGGAGCTGTTTTTT.